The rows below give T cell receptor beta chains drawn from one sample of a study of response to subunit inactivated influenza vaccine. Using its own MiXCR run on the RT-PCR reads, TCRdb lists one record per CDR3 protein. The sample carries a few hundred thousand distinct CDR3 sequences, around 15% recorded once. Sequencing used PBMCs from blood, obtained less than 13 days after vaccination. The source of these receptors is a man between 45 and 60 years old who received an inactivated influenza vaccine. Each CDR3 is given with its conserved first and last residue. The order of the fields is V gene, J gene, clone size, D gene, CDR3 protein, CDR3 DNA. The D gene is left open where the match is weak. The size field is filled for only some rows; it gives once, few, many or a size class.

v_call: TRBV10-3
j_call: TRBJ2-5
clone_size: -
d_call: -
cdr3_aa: CAISGTGGRETQYF
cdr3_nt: TGTGCCATCAGTGGGACTGGCGGCAGGGAGACCCAGTACTTC

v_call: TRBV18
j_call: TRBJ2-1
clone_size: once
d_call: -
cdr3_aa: CASSPPMTVYNEQFF
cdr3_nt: TGTGCCAGCTCACCTCCCATGACGGTCTACAATGAGCAGTTCTTC

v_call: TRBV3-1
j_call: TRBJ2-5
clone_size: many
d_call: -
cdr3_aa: CASSQDPEGWETQYF
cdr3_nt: TGTGCCAGCAGCCAAGATCCTGAGGGTTGGGAGACCCAGTACTTC

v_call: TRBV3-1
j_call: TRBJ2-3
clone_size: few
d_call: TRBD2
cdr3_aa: CASSQDVAAGGLTDTQYF
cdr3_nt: TGTGCCAGCAGCCAAGATGTCGCGGCGGGAGGGCTCACAGATACGCAGTATTTT

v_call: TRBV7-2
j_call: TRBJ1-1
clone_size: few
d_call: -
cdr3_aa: CASSLVGGLTTEAFF
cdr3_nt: TGTGCCAGCAGCTTAGTAGGGGGACTAACAACTGAAGCTTTCTTT

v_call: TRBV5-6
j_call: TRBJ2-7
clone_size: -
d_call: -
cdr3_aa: CASSRAHYEQYF
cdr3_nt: TGTGCCAGCAGCCGGGCCCACTACGAGCAGTACTTC

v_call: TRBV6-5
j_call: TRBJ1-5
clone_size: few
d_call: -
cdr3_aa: CASSYSFRGDQPQHF
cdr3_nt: TGTGCCAGCAGTTACTCGTTCAGGGGAGATCAGCCCCAGCATTTT

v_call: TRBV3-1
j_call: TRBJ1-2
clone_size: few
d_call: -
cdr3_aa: CASSHGLFGYTF
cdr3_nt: TGTGCCAGCAGCCATGGACTATTTGGCTACACCTTC

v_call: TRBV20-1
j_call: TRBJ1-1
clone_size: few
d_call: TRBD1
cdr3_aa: CSATNPIQGVGTEAFF
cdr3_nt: TGCAGTGCTACAAACCCGATACAGGGGGTGGGCACTGAAGCTTTCTTT

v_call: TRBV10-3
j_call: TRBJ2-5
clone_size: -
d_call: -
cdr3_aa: CAISEGGGGRQETQYF
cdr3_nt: TGTGCCATCAGTGAGGGAGGTGGGGGCCGGCAAGAGACCCAGTACTTC

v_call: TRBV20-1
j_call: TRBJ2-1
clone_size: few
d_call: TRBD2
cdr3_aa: CSAREGSGGYNEQFF
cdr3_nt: TGCAGTGCTAGAGAGGGTAGCGGGGGCTACAATGAGCAGTTCTTC

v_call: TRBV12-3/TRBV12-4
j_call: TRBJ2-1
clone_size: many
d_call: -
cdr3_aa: CASRRSGGRRHEQFF
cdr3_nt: TGTGCCAGCAGAAGGTCAGGAGGGCGACGACATGAGCAGTTCTTC

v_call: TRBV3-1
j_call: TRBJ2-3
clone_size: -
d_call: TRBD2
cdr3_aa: CASSQEWLAGGTDTQYF
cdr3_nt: TGTGCCAGCAGCCAAGAATGGCTAGCGGGCGGCACAGATACGCAGTATTTT

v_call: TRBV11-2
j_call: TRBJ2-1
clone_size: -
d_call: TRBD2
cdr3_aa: CASSSVLAGGSYNEQFF
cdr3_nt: TGTGCCAGCAGCTCAGTCTTAGCGGGAGGGTCCTACAATGAGCAGTTCTTC

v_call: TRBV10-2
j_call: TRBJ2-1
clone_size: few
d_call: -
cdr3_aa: CASTVPGLSNEQFF
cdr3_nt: TGCGCCAGCACCGTCCCAGGCTTGTCAAATGAGCAGTTCTTC

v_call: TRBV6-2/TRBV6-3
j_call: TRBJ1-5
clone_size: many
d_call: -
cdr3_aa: CASSYSGAYSNQPQHF
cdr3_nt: TGTGCCAGCAGTTACTCAGGGGCGTATAGCAATCAGCCCCAGCATTTT

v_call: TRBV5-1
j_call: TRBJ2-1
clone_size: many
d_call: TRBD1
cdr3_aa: CASSLTQGANEQFF
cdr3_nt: TGCGCCAGCAGCTTGACACAGGGGGCTAATGAGCAGTTCTTC

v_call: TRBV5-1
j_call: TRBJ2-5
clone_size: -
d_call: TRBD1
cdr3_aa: CASSLDRGRGTQYF
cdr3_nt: TGCGCCAGCAGCTTGGACAGGGGGCGAGGGACCCAGTACTTC

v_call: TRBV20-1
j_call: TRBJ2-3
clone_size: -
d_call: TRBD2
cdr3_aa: CSATLTSGITDTQYF
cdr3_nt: TGCAGTGCCACCTTGACTAGCGGGATCACAGATACGCAGTATTTT

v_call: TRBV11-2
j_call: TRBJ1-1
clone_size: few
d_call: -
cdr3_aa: CASSLGGGHTEAFF
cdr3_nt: TGTGCCAGCAGCTTAGGGGGGGGTCACACTGAAGCTTTCTTT

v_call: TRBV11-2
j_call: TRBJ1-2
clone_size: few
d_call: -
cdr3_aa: CASSLVEGYGYTF
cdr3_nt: TGTGCCAGCAGCCTGGTGGAGGGCTATGGCTACACCTTC

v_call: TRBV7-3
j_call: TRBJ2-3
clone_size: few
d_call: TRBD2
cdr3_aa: CASSLRPIAVSGRARIRTDTQYF
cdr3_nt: TGTGCCAGCAGCTTAAGGCCTATAGCGGTGAGCGGGAGGGCCCGAATTCGCACAGATACGCAGTATTTT

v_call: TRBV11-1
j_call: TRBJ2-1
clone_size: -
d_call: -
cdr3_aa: CASSLTGLRRASSYNEQFF
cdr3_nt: TGTGCCAGCAGCTTAACCGGCCTACGCCGCGCGAGCTCCTACAATGAGCAGTTCTTC

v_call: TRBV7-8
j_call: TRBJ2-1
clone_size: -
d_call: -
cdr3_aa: CASSSPSASSYNEQFF
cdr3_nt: TGTGCCAGCAGCTCTCCGAGCGCGAGCTCCTACAATGAGCAGTTCTTC

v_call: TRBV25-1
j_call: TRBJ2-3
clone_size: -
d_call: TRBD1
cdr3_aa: CASSTGAPDTQYF
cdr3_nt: TGTGCCAGCAGTACAGGGGCCCCAGATACGCAGTATTTT

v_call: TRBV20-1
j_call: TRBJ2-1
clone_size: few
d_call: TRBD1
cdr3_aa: CSAAQGVKNNEQFF
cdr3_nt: TGCAGTGCTGCCCAGGGGGTGAAGAACAATGAGCAGTTCTTC

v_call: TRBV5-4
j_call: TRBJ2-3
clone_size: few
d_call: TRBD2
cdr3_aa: CASRPRTSGGSTDTQYF
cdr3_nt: TGTGCCAGCAGACCCAGGACTAGCGGGGGGAGCACAGATACGCAGTATTTT

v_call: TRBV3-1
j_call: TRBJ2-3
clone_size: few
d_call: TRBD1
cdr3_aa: CASSSKRGRGDTQYF
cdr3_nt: TGTGCCAGCAGCTCGAAAAGGGGGCGTGGAGATACGCAGTATTTT

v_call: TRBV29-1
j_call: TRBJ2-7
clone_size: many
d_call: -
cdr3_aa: CSVWTANSYEQYF
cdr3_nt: TGCAGCGTTTGGACTGCTAACTCCTACGAGCAGTACTTC

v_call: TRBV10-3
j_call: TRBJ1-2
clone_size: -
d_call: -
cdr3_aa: CAISDTIKPGGYTF
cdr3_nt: TGTGCCATCAGTGACACAATCAAACCTGGCGGCTACACCTTC

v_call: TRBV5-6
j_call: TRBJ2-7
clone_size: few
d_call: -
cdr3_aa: CASSLDFTYEQYF
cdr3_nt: TGTGCCAGCAGCCTGGACTTTACCTACGAGCAGTACTTC

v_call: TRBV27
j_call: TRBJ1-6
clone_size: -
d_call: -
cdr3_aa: CASSSLTETYSPLHF
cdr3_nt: TGTGCCAGCAGTTCACTGACAGAAACCTATTCACCCCTCCACTTT

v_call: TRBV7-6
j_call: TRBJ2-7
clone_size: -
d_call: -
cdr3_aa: CASSQGWGLAESSYEQYF
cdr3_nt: TGTGCCAGCAGCCAGGGCTGGGGTTTAGCGGAGAGCTCCTACGAGCAGTACTTC

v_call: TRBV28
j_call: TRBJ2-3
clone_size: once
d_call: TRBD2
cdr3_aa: CASSELAGGDTQYF
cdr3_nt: TGTGCCAGCAGCGAGCTAGCGGGGGGAGATACGCAGTATTTT

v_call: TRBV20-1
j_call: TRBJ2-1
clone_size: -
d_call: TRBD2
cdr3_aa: CSARTSGRSSEQFF
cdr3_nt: TGCAGTGCTAGGACTAGCGGGAGATCTAGTGAGCAGTTCTTC

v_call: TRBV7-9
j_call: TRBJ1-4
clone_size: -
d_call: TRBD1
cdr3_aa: CASSLTTGTGQEKLFF
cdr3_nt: TGTGCCAGCAGCTTAACCACCGGGACAGGGCAAGAAAAACTGTTTTTT

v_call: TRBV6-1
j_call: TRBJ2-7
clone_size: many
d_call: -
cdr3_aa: CASSRGPIYEQYF
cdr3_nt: TGTGCCAGCAGCCGCGGACCTATCTACGAGCAGTACTTC

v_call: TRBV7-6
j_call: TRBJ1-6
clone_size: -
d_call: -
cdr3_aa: CASSLVGRMSSYNSPLHF
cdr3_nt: TGTGCCAGCAGCTTAGTGGGCAGGATGAGCTCCTATAATTCACCCCTCCACTTT

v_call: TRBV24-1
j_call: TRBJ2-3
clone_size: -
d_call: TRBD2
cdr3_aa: CATGKGGEFPDTQYF
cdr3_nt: TGTGCCACCGGTAAGGGAGGGGAGTTTCCAGATACGCAGTATTTT

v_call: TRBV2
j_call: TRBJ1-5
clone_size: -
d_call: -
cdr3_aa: CASSEVGSINQPQHF
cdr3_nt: TGTGCCAGCAGTGAAGTCGGGTCAATAAATCAGCCCCAGCATTTT

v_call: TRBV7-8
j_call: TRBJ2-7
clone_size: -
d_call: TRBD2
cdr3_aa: CPSSLAGGIDDEQYF
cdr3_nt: TGTCCCAGCAGCTTAGCGGGGGGAATAGACGACGAGCAGTACTTC

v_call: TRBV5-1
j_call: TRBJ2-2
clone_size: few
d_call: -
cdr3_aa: CASSSSGVRNTGELFF
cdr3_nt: TGCGCCAGCAGCTCTTCGGGAGTACGGAACACCGGGGAGCTGTTTTTT

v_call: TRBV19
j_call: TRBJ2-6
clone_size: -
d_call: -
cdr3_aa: CASSRFRASGANVLTF
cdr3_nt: TGTGCCAGTAGTAGATTCCGGGCTTCGGGGGCCAACGTCCTGACTTTC

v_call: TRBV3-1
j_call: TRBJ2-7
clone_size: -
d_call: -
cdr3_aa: CASSHGTYEQYF
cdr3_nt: TGTGCCAGCAGCCATGGGACTTACGAGCAGTACTTC

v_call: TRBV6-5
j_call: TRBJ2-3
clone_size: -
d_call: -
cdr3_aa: CASSSDRDTQYF
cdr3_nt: TGTGCCAGCAGTTCCGATAGAGATACGCAGTATTTT

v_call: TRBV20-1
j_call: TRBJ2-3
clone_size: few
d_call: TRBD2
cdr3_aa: CSAPELAGEVGGTDTQYF
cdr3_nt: TGCAGTGCCCCCGAACTAGCGGGAGAAGTTGGGGGCACAGATACGCAGTATTTT

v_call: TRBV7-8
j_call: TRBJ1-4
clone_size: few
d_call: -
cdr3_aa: CASSLDERVDEKLFF
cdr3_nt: TGTGCCAGCAGCTTAGATGAGAGGGTGGATGAAAAACTGTTTTTT

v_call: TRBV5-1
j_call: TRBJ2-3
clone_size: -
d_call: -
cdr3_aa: CASSSRQGTDTQYF
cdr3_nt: TGCGCCAGCAGCTCCCGACAGGGCACAGATACGCAGTATTTT

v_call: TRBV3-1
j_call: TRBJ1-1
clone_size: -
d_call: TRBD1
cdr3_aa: CASSPSVGTGRMNTEAFF
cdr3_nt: TGTGCCAGCAGCCCGTCCGTGGGGACAGGACGCATGAACACTGAAGCTTTCTTT

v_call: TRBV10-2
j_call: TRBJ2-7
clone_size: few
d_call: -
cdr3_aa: CASSDTSRDTLLVQYF
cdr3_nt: TGCGCCAGCAGTGACACCTCCCGGGACACCCTTCTAGTGCAGTACTTC

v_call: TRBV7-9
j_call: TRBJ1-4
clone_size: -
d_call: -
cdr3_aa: CASSQDGVKLFF
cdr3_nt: TGTGCCAGCAGCCAGGACGGGGTAAAACTGTTTTTT

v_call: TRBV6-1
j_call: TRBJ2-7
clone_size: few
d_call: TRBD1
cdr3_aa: CASSPETGGYEQYF
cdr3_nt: TGTGCCAGCAGTCCCGAGACAGGGGGCTACGAGCAGTACTTC

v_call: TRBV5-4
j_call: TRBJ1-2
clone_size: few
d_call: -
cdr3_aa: CASSLDSGSYGYTF
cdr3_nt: TGTGCCAGCAGCTTGGACTCAGGGAGCTATGGCTACACCTTC